Following are 22 T cell receptor beta chains from one sample sequenced in a study of T cell responses to AZD1222 COVID-19 vaccine. Some clones are missing from TCRdb's copy, which holds only in-frame ones; the method was immunoSEQ multiplex PCR. The repertoire holds 150,000 or so clones, with about 88% as singletons. The starting material was peripheral blood, obtained on day 0 of AZD1222 vaccination. The receptors stem from an adult in good health.

The chain links TRBV5-4 to TRBJ1-2; 12 bases are shared with TRBD1. Germline V gene sequence: CDR1 SGHNT, CDR2 YYREEE (reference sequence). The CDR3 consists of 17 residues. The junction had 13 bases not matched to a gene; V was cut back by 4 bases and J by 6 bases. The CDR3 region is CASSTPGGTGGRDGYTF. The CDR3 bases are TGTGCCAGCAGCACGCCCGGAGGGACAGGGGGCAGGGATGGCTACACCTTC.

The chain uses TRBV30 and TRBJ2-1; D is perhaps TRBD1 (5 bases). The CDR3 runs 16 residues. V lost 0 bases and J 8 bases, leaving 20 bases between the germline ends. The germline V gene has CDR1 GTSNPN and CDR2 SVGIG (reference sequence). For the CDR3, the DNA is TGTGCCTGGAGTGTACAAGGGTGGCAGGGTAACCATGAGCAGTTCTTC. Translating it yields CAWSVQGWQGNHEQFF.

The J gene is TRBJ1-1, the V gene TRBV29-1, with no clear D. CDR3 length equals 14 residues. The V end lost 4 bases, the J end lost 5 bases, and 17 bases lay between the germline ends. The V gene's germline CDR1 is SQVTM and CDR2 ANQGSEA. CDR3 nucleotide sequence: TGCAGCGTTGCCGGCAGCCCCACGGGGACTGAAGCTTTCTTT. Protein: CSVAGSPTGTEAFF.

V usage is TRBV7-3 and J usage is TRBJ2-3; 9 bases are shared with TRBD1. Trimming cost V 5 bases and J 1 base; bases outside gene matches: 4. Germline V gene sequence: CDR1 SGHTA, CDR2 FQGTGA. The CDR3 has 15 residues. The CDR3 is CASSGRTGGTDTQYF. The CDR3 nucleotides are TGTGCCAGCAGCGGAAGGACAGGGGGCACAGATACGCAGTATTTT.

V is TRBV18 and J is TRBJ1-1; no firm D call. V lost 6 bases to trimming and J lost 2 bases, with 10 bases between them. The CDR3 totals 13 residues. Germline V gene data show CDR1 as KGHSH and CDR2 as LQKENI. DNA for the CDR3: TGTGCCAGCTCGTCGGAACAAAACACTGAAGCTTTCTTT. Translation gives CASSSEQNTEAFF.

The chain has TRBV18 and TRBJ2-7; a possible D gene is TRBD2 (5 bases). V lost 4 bases, J lost 4 bases, and 17 bases lay in between. Germline loops: CDR1 KGHSH, CDR2 LQKENI. The CDR3 length is 15 residues. In nucleotides, the CDR3 is TGTGCCAGCTCACATACGGGAACTAGTGGGTACGAGCAGTACTTC. Its translation: CASSHTGTSGYEQYF.

V gene TRBV7-2 combines with J gene TRBJ2-5, with a tentative D call TRBD1 (5 bases). The V and J ends lost 1 base and 0 bases respectively, with 12 bases between them. CDR3 length equals 16 residues. CDR1 and CDR2 (germline): SGHTA, FQGNSA. CDR3 loop: CASSLGVGHYQETQYF. For the CDR3, the DNA is TGTGCCAGCAGCTTAGGAGTGGGGCACTACCAAGAGACCCAGTACTTC.

The chain links TRBV30 to TRBJ2-5; 7 nucleotides align to TRBD2. J was trimmed by 4 bases and V by 1 base; bases with no gene match: 6. This CDR3 spans 14 amino acids. The germline V gene encodes CDR1 GTSNPN and CDR2 SVGIG (reference sequence). CDR3 in amino acids: CAWSATSVGETQYF. CDR3 DNA sequence: TGTGCCTGGAGTGCAACTAGCGTTGGAGAGACCCAGTACTTC.

The V gene is TRBV2, the J gene TRBJ1-4; a possible D gene is TRBD1 (5 bases). Germline-derived CDR1 and CDR2 are SNHLY and FYNNEI. The V gene lost 2 bases and the J gene lost 8 bases, with 12 bases spanning the gap. CDR3 length: 14 residues. CDR3 sequence reads: CASSENHRGEKLFF. In DNA form, the CDR3 reads TGTGCCAGCAGTGAAAACCACCGGGGGGAAAAACTGTTTTTT.

The CDR3 DNA follows: TGCAGCGCCGGGACAGGGACTAACTATGGCTACACCTTC. Its protein product is CSAGTGTNYGYTF. The rearrangement uses TRBV29-1 and TRBJ1-2; TRBD1 aligns across 9 bases. V lost 7 bases and J lost 0; bases outside the gene matches: 3. CDR1 is SQVTM and CDR2 is ANQGSEA in the germline V gene. The CDR3 length is 13 residues.

The V gene is TRBV6-5, the J gene TRBJ1-1, with D perhaps TRBD1 (5 bases). This CDR3 region has 12 residues. V lost 4 bases and J lost 8, with 11 bases in between. The V gene's germline CDR1 is MNHEY and CDR2 SVGAGI. Written as DNA, the CDR3 is TGTGCCAGCAGTTCGCCGGGACGGGAAGCTTTCTTT. Its protein is CASSSPGREAFF.

The chain links TRBV11-1 to TRBJ2-7; 8 positions match TRBD2. With V trimmed by 2 bases and J by 0 bases, 6 bases remained unmatched. Looked up from germline, CDR1 is SGHAT and CDR2 is FQDESV (reference sequence). This CDR3 contains 16 residues. In nucleotides, the CDR3 is TGTGCCAGCAGCTTAAGGCCAGCGGGGGCCTCCTACGAGCAGTACTTC. Residues: CASSLRPAGASYEQYF. Combining the CDR3 with reference TRBV11-1 and TRBJ2-7 gives the whole variable domain EAEVAQSPRYKITEKSQAVAFWCDPISGHATLYWYRQILGQGPELLVQFQDESVVDDSQLPKDRFSAERLKGVDSTLKIQPAELGDSAMYLCASSLRPAGASYEQYFGPGTRLTVT.

This chain connects TRBV27 to TRBJ1-6; 8 bases map to TRBD1. Germline V gives CDR1 MNHEY, CDR2 SMNVEV (reference sequence). The trim removed 8 bases at V and 5 bases at J, leaving 5 bases unmatched. This CDR3 comprises 14 residues. The CDR3 bases are TGTGCCAGCTCAAGACAGGGGAATAATTCACCCCTCCACTTT. Protein: CASSRQGNNSPLHF.

The chain uses TRBV7-2 and TRBJ1-6; 10 nucleotides match TRBD1. This CDR3 comprises 16 residues. CDR1 is SGHTA, CDR2 FQGNSA, per germline. The J segment lost 5 bases and the V segment lost 5 bases, leaving 6 bases of the junction unmatched. CDR3 DNA sequence: TGTGCCAGCAGCCCCGGGACAGGGGTTAATAATTCACCCCTCCACTTT. It specifies CASSPGTGVNNSPLHF.

This chain joins TRBV27 and TRBJ2-7, with 7 bases matching TRBD1. V lost 8 bases to trimming and J lost 1 base; unmatched junction nucleotides: 8. Germline CDR1 is MNHEY and CDR2 is SMNVEV (reference sequence). This CDR3 has 14 amino acids. The CDR3 sequence: CASSDRVKSYEQYF. In DNA form, the CDR3 reads TGTGCCAGCTCCGACAGGGTTAAGTCCTACGAGCAGTACTTC.

This clone was detected only once. This sequence joins TRBV5-1 and TRBJ1-2; 7 bases align to TRBD1. Per the germline V gene, CDR1 is SGHRS and CDR2 is YFSETQ. This CDR3 comprises 14 residues. The ends lost 2 bases at V and 8 bases at J; junction bases unmatched: 9. This chain's CDR3 is CASSFVEGAEGYTF. The DNA of the CDR3 is TGCGCCAGCAGCTTCGTGGAGGGGGCAGAAGGCTACACCTTC.

The rearrangement uses TRBV5-8 and TRBJ1-5; D perhaps matches TRBD1 (5 bases). The CDR3 extends over 15 amino acids. Trimming shortened V by 7 bases and J by 4 bases, and 18 bases separated the two germline ends. Germline V gene data show CDR1 as SGHTS and CDR2 as YDEGEE. Here the CDR3 reads CASGPGRVGNQPQHF. The CDR3 nucleotides read TGTGCCAGCGGGCCAGGGAGAGTGGGGAATCAGCCCCAGCATTTT. The complete variable domain, with remaining parts taken from reference TRBV5-8 and TRBJ1-5, reads EAGVTQSPTHLIKTRGQQATLRCSPISGHTSVYWYQQALGLGLQFLLWYDEGEERNRGNFPPRFSGRQFPNYSSELNVNALELEDSALYLCASGPGRVGNQPQHFGDGTRLSIL.

This CDR3 is CASSLREDLNTEAFF. The CDR3 DNA sequence: TGTGCCAGCAGCCTTCGAGAGGACCTGAACACTGAAGCTTTCTTT. This rearrangement joins TRBV9 to TRBJ1-1; no clear D gene. The CDR3 is 15 residues long. Germline V CDR1 and CDR2: SGDLS, YYNGEE. With 4 bases removed from V and 0 bases from J, the gap between germline ends came to 13 bases.

V is TRBV9 and J is TRBJ2-1; D may be TRBD2 (5 bases). This CDR3 region has 16 residues. Germline loops: CDR1 SGDLS, CDR2 YYNGEE. V gave up 0 bases and J gave up 3 bases, with 13 bases separating them. CDR3 sequence reads: CASSVGGSNYYNEQFF. CDR3 coding DNA: TGTGCCAGCAGCGTAGGTGGGAGTAACTACTACAATGAGCAGTTCTTC.

This chain uses TRBV13 with TRBJ2-7; no firm D call. Deletions cut 2 bases from V and 5 bases from J, with 16 bases between. Germline CDR1 and CDR2: PRHDT and FYEKMQ (reference sequence). This CDR3 is built from 15 residues. CDR3 loop: CASSLRAARLDEQYF. CDR3 bases: TGTGCCAGCAGCTTACGGGCAGCCCGACTGGACGAGCAGTACTTC.

Only a few counts were recorded for this clone. J is TRBJ1-1 and V is TRBV19; possible D gene TRBD1, 6 bases. The CDR3 has 13 amino acids. V was cut by 9 bases and J by 0 bases, with 11 bases left in between. Germline V gene data show CDR1 as LNHDA and CDR2 as SQIVND (reference sequence). The CDR3 region has the DNA TGTGCCAGCTCACAGGGTATGAACACTGAAGCTTTCTTT. This sequence encodes CASSQGMNTEAFF.

This chain links TRBV27 with TRBJ1-2; TRBD1 aligns across 7 bases. CDR1 MNHEY and CDR2 SMNVEV come from the germline V gene (reference sequence). The V gene end was trimmed by 3 bases and the J gene end by 4 bases; junction bases not matched to a gene: 5. The CDR3 is made up of 14 amino acids. The CDR3 loop reads CASSLAGGSYGYTF. The DNA of the CDR3 is TGTGCCAGCAGTTTGGCAGGGGGGAGCTATGGCTACACCTTC.